This entry is about one T cell receptor beta chain. The record originates from a study of cytomegalovirus exposure and HLA in healthy donors. The CDR3 has 10 amino acids. Germline lookup yields CDR1 SQVTM and CDR2 ANQGSEA. The V end was cut by 5 bases, the J end by 4 bases, with 5 bases between. The method was immunoSEQ multiplex PCR; TCRdb's version includes in-frame clones alone and lacks a portion of them. The data show about 180,000 clones, roughly 86% seen once. Sequenced sample: PBMCs. This sequence joins TRBV29-1 and TRBJ1-1; D ambiguous. The receptor comes from a man aged 18 to 29 in good health and CMV-seropositive. DNA of the CDR3: TGCAGCGTTTTCGGCACTGAAGCTTTCTTT. Translation: CSVFGTEAFF.